This TCR beta chain was found in a study of shared clonotypes between healthy human individuals. Study-wide points: Few donors restricted represented genetic and exposure-history diversity.

As concerns this clone: The target antigen is unknown. Within the sample, other DNA sequences also encode this same CDR3.

Here immunoSEQ multiplex PCR was the method, and the copy in TCRdb shows in-frame clones only, minus some. This sample has about 2.1 million clones, with roughly 91% found just once. CD8 cells classed as naive were CD45RO-negative and positively selected for CCR7, excluding terminally differentiated effector memory CD45RA+ cells. Donation came from healthy HIV-negative adults that had no recent acute infections or vaccinations. Germline lookup yields CDR1 MNHEY and CDR2 SVGAGI. The germline V and J ends were trimmed by 0 bases and 4 bases, with 12 bases remaining between them. The CDR3 is 15 residues long.

The sequencing sample was made of naive CD8+ T cells from PBMCs. The rearrangement links TRBV6-5 to TRBJ1-1, with D possibly matching TRBD1 (6 bases). The TCR sequence derives from a young man in good health. Some clones in this sample may be carry-over from other donors' samples. The CDR3: CASSYSRGGSTEAFF. The DNA of the CDR3 is TGTGCCAGCAGTTACTCGAGGGGGGGGAGCACTGAAGCTTTCTTT.